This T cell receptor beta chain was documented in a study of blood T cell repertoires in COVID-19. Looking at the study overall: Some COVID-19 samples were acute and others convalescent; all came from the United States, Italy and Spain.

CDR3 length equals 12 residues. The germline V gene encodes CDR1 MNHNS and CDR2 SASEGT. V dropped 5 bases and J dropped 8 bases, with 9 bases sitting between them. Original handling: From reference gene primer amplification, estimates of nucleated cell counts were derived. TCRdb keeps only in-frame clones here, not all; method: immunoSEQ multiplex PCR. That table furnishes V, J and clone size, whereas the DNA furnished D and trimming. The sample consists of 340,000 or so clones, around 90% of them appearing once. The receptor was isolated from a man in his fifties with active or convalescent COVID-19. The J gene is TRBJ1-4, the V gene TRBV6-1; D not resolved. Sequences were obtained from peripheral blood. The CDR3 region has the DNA TGTGCCAGCAGTACAAACGGGGAAAAACTGTTTTTT. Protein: CASSTNGEKLFF.